One T cell receptor (beta chain) is described in this entry. Antigen unknown. This entry is derived from a study of T cell responses to AZD1222 COVID-19 vaccine. Overall study results and limits: Nearly half of unique spike-specific TCRs reportedly avoided B.1.351 and B.1.1.7 mutated regions. Among the donors, most were white British and more were female, and clonal diversity was possibly underestimated. Sampled repertoires all dated from after the peak T cell response.

Trimming cost V 3 bases and J 7 bases, with 9 bases left between them. CDR1 is MNHEY and CDR2 is SVGAGI in the germline V gene. The CDR3 spans 12 residues. Sequencing was performed with immunoSEQ multiplex PCR; in TCRdb, only in-frame clones are kept and a portion is missing. Among about 140,000 clones listed, 93% were seen once. The clonotype originates from an adult in good health. The source material was peripheral blood, sampled on day 0 of AZD1222 vaccination. The chain has TRBV6-5 and TRBJ1-1; a possible D gene is TRBD1 (5 bases). CDR3 protein: CASSYPGFEAFF. As DNA, the CDR3 is TGTGCCAGCAGTTATCCAGGGTTTGAAGCTTTCTTT.